Below are 30 T cell receptor beta chains sequenced from a single sample in a study of T cells in Graves' hyperthyroidism and ophthalmopathy. Regions amplified from RNA transcripts were the TCR beta CDR3 regions. HTBI primers were employed in a first-round RT-PCR of the TCR CDR3. Via MiXCR, TCRdb re-called the multiplex PCR reads, giving one row per CDR3 protein. The repertoire consists of hundreds of thousands of distinct CDR3 sequences, with approximately 13% occurring once and the leading ten covering around 23%. Specimen: blood. Receptors were obtained from a woman aged 25 to 45 with Graves' hyperthyroidism.

This clonotype was counted ten times or more. The rearrangement joins TRBV28 to TRBJ1-5; tentative D call: TRBD1 (6 bases). Germline CDR1 MDHEN, CDR2 SYDVKM. V shed 3 bases and J shed 7 bases, with 13 bases lying between them. The CDR3 consists of 14 residues. CDR3 sequence reads: CASSLVYRVQPQHF. The CDR3 DNA reads TGTGCCAGCAGTTTGGTCTACAGGGTCCAGCCCCAGCATTTT.

This clonotype came up a few times. V is TRBV5-1 and J is TRBJ2-3; D is possibly TRBD2 (5 bases). CDR3 length: 18 residues. V was cut by 5 bases and J by 5 bases, with 27 bases left in between. Germline CDR1 reads SGHRS; CDR2 reads YFSETQ. Written as DNA, the CDR3 is TGCGCCAGCAGGCCGGATGGTGTAGTCGGGGTGGAAGGAGATACGCAGTATTTT. Encoded protein: CASRPDGVVGVEGDTQYF.

This clonotype has ten or more counts. This rearrangement joins TRBV11-2 to TRBJ2-7; possibly TRBD1 or TRBD2 for D (6 bases each). The CDR3 is made up of 14 amino acids. Germline V gene lookup returns CDR1 SGHAT and CDR2 FQNNGV. V gave up 5 bases and J gave up 4 bases, with 15 bases separating them. The CDR3 DNA follows: TGTGCCAGCAGCCCGGGGGCGGGTCCTTACGAGCAGTACTTC. Residues: CASSPGAGPYEQYF.

This clonotype was observed many times. V is TRBV28 and J is TRBJ2-7; D is tentatively TRBD1 or TRBD2 (7 bases each). Trimming left V 6 bases short and J 0 bases short, with 12 bases between. The CDR3 covers 14 residues. CDR1 MDHEN and CDR2 SYDVKM come from the germline V gene. CDR3 in amino acids: CASRSRGGSYEQYF. CDR3 sequence (DNA): TGTGCCAGCAGGTCCAGGGGGGGCTCCTACGAGCAGTACTTC.

This clonotype was seen at least ten times. The rearrangement joins TRBV29-1 to TRBJ2-5, with no clear D. The CDR3 loop spans 13 amino acids. Germline CDR1 SQVTM, CDR2 ANQGSEA. V was clipped by 4 bases and J by 5 bases, with 14 bases between them. This chain's CDR3 is CSVGSGGLETQYF. The DNA of the CDR3 is TGCAGCGTTGGTTCCGGTGGTCTGGAGACCCAGTACTTC.

The rearrangement uses TRBV11-2 and TRBJ1-6; TRBD1 aligns across 7 bases. V shed 1 base, J shed 9 bases, and the junction held 9 bases outside the gene matches. CDR1 and CDR2 from the germline V gene are SGHAT and FQNNGV. This CDR3 contains 16 residues. CDR3 DNA: TGTGCCAGCAGCTTAGCACCAGATTACAGGGGTTCACCCCTCCACTTT. This codes for CASSLAPDYRGSPLHF.

The genes are TRBV30 and TRBJ2-7; 14 bases agree with TRBD2. Trimming cost V 2 bases and J 7 bases; bases outside gene matches: 10. Germline V CDR1 and CDR2: GTSNPN, SVGIG (reference sequence). CDR3 size: 16 residues. CDR3 nucleotide sequence: TGTGCCTGGAGTCCTAGACTAGCGGGAGGGCCGGGGGAGCAGTACTTC. Translation gives CAWSPRLAGGPGEQYF.

This chain links TRBV4-1 with TRBJ2-5; D is unclear. The V and J ends lost 2 bases and 2 bases respectively, with 9 bases between them. CDR1 and CDR2 (germline): MGHRA, YSYEKL. The CDR3 covers 14 residues. The CDR3 here is CASSQNWEQETQYF. The CDR3, as DNA: TGCGCCAGCAGCCAAAACTGGGAACAAGAGACCCAGTACTTC.

This clonotype was observed at least ten times. The chain links TRBV11-2 to TRBJ1-1; no definite D call. With 4 bases removed from V and 5 bases from J, the gap between germline ends came to 11 bases. This CDR3 region has 13 residues. CDR1 is SGHAT and CDR2 is FQNNGV in the germline V gene. DNA for the CDR3: TGTGCCAGCAGCTACCCGACGGCGACTGAAGCTTTCTTT. Translation gives CASSYPTATEAFF.

V usage is TRBV12-3 or TRBV12-4 and J usage is TRBJ1-4; 7 nucleotides agree with TRBD1. J gave up 4 bases and V 3 bases, and 8 bases lay outside the gene matches. CDR3 length: 16 residues. CDR3 DNA sequence: TGTGCCAGCAGTTTTAGCATCCGACAGGGTAATGAAAAACTGTTTTTT. Amino acid sequence: CASSFSIRQGNEKLFF.

The V gene is TRBV6-5, the J gene TRBJ2-2, with D perhaps matching TRBD2 (6 bases). The V and J ends lost 4 bases and 1 base respectively, with 13 bases between them. Germline V CDR1 and CDR2: MNHEY, SVGAGI. The CDR3 covers 16 residues. The CDR3 region has the DNA TGTGCCAGCAGTTCCCGGTGGGGGGAGAACACCGGGGAGCTGTTTTTT. It yields the protein CASSSRWGENTGELFF.

Comment on this clonotype: Since a much larger clone is just one base distant, this may be a read error. The chain has TRBV6-1 and TRBJ2-7, with D unresolved. Germline-derived CDR1 and CDR2 are MNHNS and SASEGT. This CDR3 spans 11 amino acids. The CDR3 spells CASKDEYGQYF. The DNA for the CDR3 is TGTGCCAGCAAAGACGAATACGGGCAGTACTTC.

This clonotype was recorded at least ten times. The chain joins TRBV12-3 or TRBV12-4 to TRBJ2-5; D possibly matches TRBD1 or TRBD2 (7 bases each). V lost 5 bases to trimming and J lost 4 bases, with 14 bases between them. The CDR3 loop spans 14 amino acids. CDR3 loop: CASSLTGEGETQYF. CDR3 DNA: TGTGCCAGCAGTCTCACAGGGGAGGGAGAGACCCAGTACTTC.

This clonotype was detected a few times. The gene calls are TRBV6-1 and TRBJ2-5; 8 nucleotides agree with TRBD1. The CDR3 is made up of 19 amino acids. Trimming at V came to 0 bases and at J to 5 bases, leaving 17 bases not matched to a gene. In germline, CDR1 is MNHNS, CDR2 SASEGT. CDR3 sequence reads: CASSEAILRTTGVVETQYF. The DNA of the CDR3 is TGTGCCAGCAGTGAAGCGATCTTACGGACGACAGGGGTTGTCGAGACCCAGTACTTC.

At least ten counts were recorded for this clonotype. CDR3 nucleotides: TGTGCCAGCACCGGACTAGCGGGGGCTACCAATGAGCAGTTCTTC. Translated: CASTGLAGATNEQFF. The V gene is TRBV2, the J gene TRBJ2-1, with 13 positions matching TRBD2. Looked up from germline, CDR1 is SNHLY and CDR2 is FYNNEI. The CDR3 is 15 amino acids. The J segment lost 6 bases and the V segment lost 7 bases, leaving 6 bases of the junction unmatched. The full variable domain, rest sourced from reference TRBV2 and TRBJ2-1, is EPEVTQTPSHQVTQMGQEVILRCVPISNHLYFYWYRQILGQKVEFLVSFYNNEISEKSEIFDDQFSVERPDGSNFTLKIRSTKLEDSAMYFCASTGLAGATNEQFFGPGTRLTVL.

This clonotype came up many times. This chain joins TRBV11-2 and TRBJ2-3; the D gene is possibly TRBD2 (5 bases). V dropped 4 bases and J dropped 3 bases, with 11 bases sitting between them. The CDR3 sequence is 14 residues long. The germline CDR1 and CDR2 sequences are SGHAT and FQNNGV. The CDR3 coding sequence is TGTGCCAGCAGCTCGAGGATAGCGACAGATACGCAGTATTTT. Protein sequence: CASSSRIATDTQYF.

This clonotype was seen at least ten times. This chain links TRBV2 with TRBJ1-3; maybe TRBD1 (5 bases). CDR3 length equals 15 residues. The germline CDR1 and CDR2 sequences are SNHLY and FYNNEI. V dropped 3 bases and J dropped 4 bases, with 13 bases sitting between them. In nucleotides, the CDR3 is TGTGCCAGCAGTGATTTAGGGGCGCGGGGAAACACCATATATTTT. It is translated as CASSDLGARGNTIYF.

This clonotype was seen many times. CDR3 residues: CASKRAYTGVNTEAFF. In DNA form, the CDR3 reads TGTGCCAGCAAACGAGCGTACACGGGGGTGAACACTGAAGCTTTCTTT. The chain joins TRBV6-2 or TRBV6-3 to TRBJ1-1, with a weak D call TRBD1 (5 bases). Germline CDR1 reads MNHEY; CDR2 reads SVGEGT. V lost 7 bases and J 0 bases, leaving 18 bases between the germline ends. This CDR3 region has 16 residues.

This clonotype was counted many times. The chain carries TRBV11-3 and TRBJ2-7; 9 nucleotides align to TRBD2. V shed 3 bases, J shed 4 bases, and the junction held 7 bases outside the gene matches. This CDR3 is 15 amino acids long. Germline lookup yields CDR1 SGHNT and CDR2 YENEEA. The CDR3 protein is CASSFSGRDKYEQYF. The CDR3 DNA reads as TGTGCCAGCAGCTTTAGCGGGAGAGACAAATACGAGCAGTACTTC.

At least ten counts were recorded for this clonotype. The chain is built from TRBV7-2 and TRBJ1-1, with D hard to call. Trimming took off 5 bases at V and 1 base at J, with 8 bases between the two ends. The CDR3 covers 13 residues. Germline CDR1 and CDR2: SGHTA and FQGNSA. CDR3: CASSPHANTEAFF. Here the CDR3 DNA reads TGTGCCAGCAGCCCTCACGCGAACACTGAAGCTTTCTTT. The entire variable domain, with the rest obtained from reference TRBV7-2 and TRBJ1-1, is as follows: GAGVSQSPSNKVTEKGKDVELRCDPISGHTALYWYRQSLGQGLEFLIYFQGNSAPDKSGLPSDRFSAERTGGSVSTLTIQRTQQEDSAVYLCASSPHANTEAFFGQGTRLTVV.

The rearrangement uses TRBV28 and TRBJ2-3; 10 positions match TRBD2. With 9 bases clipped from V and 6 bases from J, the junction kept 24 bases outside the gene matches. The germline V gene encodes CDR1 MDHEN and CDR2 SYDVKM. The CDR3 extends over 19 amino acids. CDR3 DNA: TGTGCCAGTCGATTCCAGGCACTAGCGGGAAGAAGCCACGGGGATACGCAGTATTTT. Protein: CASRFQALAGRSHGDTQYF.

This clonotype occurred many times. The J gene is TRBJ2-5, the V gene TRBV24-1; the match to TRBD1 covers 11 bases. V dropped 6 bases and J dropped 1; count of bases not matched to a gene: 3. Per the germline V gene, CDR1 is KGHDR and CDR2 is SFDVKD. The CDR3 covers 15 residues. The CDR3 DNA sequence: TGTGCCACCAGTAAGGGACAGGGGGTCCAAGAGACCCAGTACTTC. It encodes CATSKGQGVQETQYF.

This clonotype showed up just a few times. The chain links TRBV5-6 to TRBJ2-5, with D possibly TRBD1 on 6 matching bases. Between the trimmed V and J ends, which lost 0 bases and 4 bases, there was a span of 13 bases. This CDR3 region has 15 residues. Germline CDR1 is SGHDT and CDR2 is YYEEEE. The CDR3 region is CASSLDPQGLETQYF. In nucleotides, the CDR3 is TGTGCCAGCAGCTTGGACCCGCAGGGGCTAGAGACCCAGTACTTC.

The chain combines TRBV20-1 with TRBJ2-5; D may be TRBD2 (6 bases). This CDR3 has 14 residues. Deletions cut 6 bases from V and 2 bases from J, with 16 bases between. Germline CDR1 DFQATT, CDR2 SNEGSKA (reference sequence). This CDR3 reads CSASGSAYQETQYF. As DNA, the CDR3 is TGCAGTGCCTCCGGGAGCGCCTATCAAGAGACCCAGTACTTC.

The J gene is TRBJ2-4, the V gene TRBV4-2, with D hard to call. The CDR3 totals 13 residues. The V and J ends lost 5 bases and 8 bases respectively, with 13 bases between them. CDR1 and CDR2 (germline): LGHNA, YNFKEQ. CDR3 region: CASSSPAEDIQYF. In DNA form, the CDR3 reads TGTGCCAGCAGCTCCCCCGCCGAGGACATTCAGTACTTC.

As to this clonotype: A read error may explain this, as a much larger clone is one base away. Written as DNA, the CDR3 is TGTGCCGCCGACGCCAAGGACACTGAAACTTTCTTT. This codes for CAADAKDTETFF. V gene TRBV24-1 combines with J gene TRBJ1-1; weak D call: TRBD1 (5 bases). The CDR3 contains 12 residues. Germline values: CDR1 KGHDR, CDR2 SFDVKD.

V gene TRBV29-1 combines with J gene TRBJ2-5; 13 bases line up with TRBD2. The CDR3 covers 14 residues. After removal of 6 bases from V and 5 bases from J, the junction contained 6 bases not matched to a gene. Germline V gene data show CDR1 as SQVTM and CDR2 as ANQGSEA. For the CDR3, the DNA is TGCAGCGTACTAGCGGGAGGGCCGGGTGAGACCCAGTACTTC. This translates into CSVLAGGPGETQYF.

CDR3 sequence: CASSQYPGAGEKLFF. The CDR3 DNA is TGTGCCAGCAGCCAGTACCCGGGGGCTGGGGAAAAACTGTTTTTT. This sequence joins TRBV3-1 and TRBJ1-4; a weak D match, TRBD1 (6 bases). This CDR3 spans 15 amino acids. The germline CDR1 and CDR2 sequences are LGHDT and YNNKEL (reference sequence). V shed 3 bases and J shed 8 bases, with 16 bases lying between them.

This sequence joins TRBV14 and TRBJ1-3; D is unresolved. The CDR3 runs 17 residues. Germline CDR1 reads SGHDN; CDR2 reads FVKESK. The V gene lost 0 bases and the J gene lost 0 bases, with 12 bases spanning the gap. The CDR3 protein is CASSQDPMGYSGNTIYF. The CDR3, as DNA: TGTGCCAGCAGCCAAGATCCAATGGGTTACTCTGGAAACACCATATATTTT.

In this sample, this clonotype turned up many times. This chain links TRBV5-1 with TRBJ2-1; 10 bases are a match to TRBD2. V lost 4 bases to trimming and J lost 6 bases; unmatched junction nucleotides: 13. Per germline, CDR1 SGHRS and CDR2 YFSETQ. This CDR3 spans 17 amino acids. The DNA for the CDR3 is TGCGCCAGCAGCCCCACTCTAGCGGGAGTGGGAAGCAATGAGCAGTTCTTC. This gives the protein CASSPTLAGVGSNEQFF.